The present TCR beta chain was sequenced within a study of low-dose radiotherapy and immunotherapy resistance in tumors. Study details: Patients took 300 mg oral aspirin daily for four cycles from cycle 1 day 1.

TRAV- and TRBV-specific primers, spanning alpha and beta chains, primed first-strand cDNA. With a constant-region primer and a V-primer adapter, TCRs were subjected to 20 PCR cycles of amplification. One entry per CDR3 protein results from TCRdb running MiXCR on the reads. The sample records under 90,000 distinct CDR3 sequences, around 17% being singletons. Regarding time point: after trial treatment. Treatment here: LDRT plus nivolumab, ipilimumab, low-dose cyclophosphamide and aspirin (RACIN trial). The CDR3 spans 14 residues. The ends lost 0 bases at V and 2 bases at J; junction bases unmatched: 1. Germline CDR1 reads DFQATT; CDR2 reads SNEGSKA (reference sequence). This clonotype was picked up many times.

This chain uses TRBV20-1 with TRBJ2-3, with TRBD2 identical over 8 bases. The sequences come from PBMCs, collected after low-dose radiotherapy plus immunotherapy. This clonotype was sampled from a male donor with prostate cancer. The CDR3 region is CSARDSGTTDTQYF. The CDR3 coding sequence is TGCAGTGCTAGAGATAGCGGGACCACAGATACGCAGTATTTT.